The rows below give T cell receptor beta chains drawn from one sample of a study of T cell responses to AZD1222 COVID-19 vaccine. Generated by immunoSEQ multiplex PCR, the TCRdb table keeps only in-frame clones and is missing some. The repertoire has 80,000 to 100,000 clones, approximately 90% of them found once; the top ten carry around 7%. Sequencing used peripheral blood, obtained on day 0 of AZD1222 vaccination. Receptor source: an adult in good health. CDR3s include the opening cysteine and the closing phenylalanine or tryptophan. Each record gives: clone size, J gene, D gene, V gene, CDR3 protein, CDR3 DNA. A D gene is named only where the DNA matches it firmly. Clone sizes are given selectively: once, few, many, or a class where the clone is expanded.

- TRBJ1-1 - TRBV3-1/TRBV3-2 CASSQASGAAEAFF TGTGCCAGCAGCCAAGCGTCGGGGGCCGCTGAAGCTTTCTTT
- TRBJ2-4 - TRBV12-3/TRBV12-4 CASRTENKNIQYF TGTGCCAGCAGGACAGAAAACAAAAACATTCAGTACTTC
- TRBJ2-7 - TRBV2 CASKVGGSSYEQYF TGTGCCAGCAAGGTTGGCGGCAGCTCCTACGAGCAGTACTTC
- TRBJ2-7 TRBD1 TRBV7-9 CASSAGTGGSYEQYF TGTGCCAGCAGCGCCGGGACAGGTGGCTCCTACGAGCAGTACTTC
- TRBJ2-2 - TRBV27 CASSTMNTGELFF TGTGCCAGCAGTACAATGAACACCGGGGAGCTGTTTTTT
- TRBJ1-1 - TRBV7-3 CASSSQENTEAFF TGTGCCAGCAGCTCACAAGAGAACACTGAAGCTTTCTTT
- TRBJ2-1 TRBD2 TRBV9 CASSAPLAGGSYNEQFF TGTGCCAGCAGCGCACCCCTAGCGGGGGGTTCCTACAATGAGCAGTTCTTC
- TRBJ2-3 - TRBV5-1 CASSWTSSTDTQYF TGCGCCAGCAGCTGGACCTCTAGCACAGATACGCAGTATTTT
- TRBJ1-4 - TRBV7-2 CASGRPLEKLFF TGTGCCAGCGGCCGCCCCCTTGAAAAACTGTTTTTT
- TRBJ2-7 TRBD1 TRBV18 CASSPTMDRGLYEQYF TGTGCCAGCTCACCAACAATGGACAGGGGGCTCTACGAGCAGTACTTC
- TRBJ1-5 - TRBV28 CASSLQGQIHQPQHF TGTGCCAGCAGTCTCCAGGGGCAAATCCATCAGCCCCAGCATTTT
- TRBJ2-5 - TRBV20-1 CSATGGETQYF TGCAGTGCTACGGGTGGGGAGACCCAGTACTTC
- TRBJ2-5 - TRBV5-8 CASSTRQSLGGQETQYF TGTGCCAGCAGCACTAGACAGTCACTAGGGGGCCAAGAGACCCAGTACTTC
- TRBJ2-1 TRBD2 TRBV5-5 CASSLALPSGRMEFF TGTGCCAGCAGCTTGGCATTGCCTAGCGGGAGGATGGAGTTCTTC
- TRBJ1-6 TRBD1 TRBV6-5 CASSYSTGGNSPLHF TGTGCCAGCAGTTACTCGACAGGGGGTAATTCACCCCTCCACTTT
- TRBJ1-3 - TRBV7-2 CASSPQTEDIYF TGTGCCAGCAGCCCACAAACAGAGGACATATATTTT
- TRBJ2-5 TRBD1 TRBV7-7 CASSRGTGNQETQYF TGTGCCAGCAGCCGCGGGACAGGGAACCAAGAGACCCAGTACTTC
- TRBJ1-6 - TRBV7-2 CASSLEGNSPLHF TGTGCCAGCAGCTTAGAAGGGAATTCACCCCTCCACTTT
- TRBJ1-6 TRBD1 TRBV9 CASSVTLDRDNSPLHF TGTGCCAGCAGCGTTACTCTAGACAGGGATAATTCACCCCTCCACTTT
- TRBJ2-5 - TRBV3-1/TRBV3-2 CASSRDQETQYF TGTGCCAGCAGCCGGGACCAAGAGACCCAGTACTTC
- TRBJ2-3 - TRBV19 CASSSQDTDTQYF TGTGCCAGTAGTAGCCAGGACACAGATACGCAGTATTTT
- TRBJ2-7 - TRBV7-9 CASSLKYYEQYF TGTGCCAGCAGCTTAAAGTACTACGAGCAGTACTTC
once TRBJ1-3 - TRBV5-6 CASSSPGPWRGNTIYF TGTGCCAGCAGCTCCCCGGGACCATGGAGAGGAAACACCATATATTTT
- TRBJ1-1 - TRBV4-3 CASSQDSSYGEAFF TGCGCCAGCAGCCAAGATTCTTCGTACGGTGAAGCTTTCTTT
- TRBJ2-1 TRBD1 TRBV18 CASSLGQGDNEQFF TGTGCCAGCTCATTGGGACAGGGGGACAATGAGCAGTTCTTC
- TRBJ1-5 - TRBV5-1 CASSLDGPPNQPQHF TGCGCCAGCAGCTTGGACGGGCCCCCCAATCAGCCCCAGCATTTT
- TRBJ1-4 - TRBV7-6 CASSLGGYGDEKLFF TGTGCCAGCAGCTTAGGAGGGTATGGAGATGAAAAACTGTTTTTT
- TRBJ1-1 - TRBV7-6 CASSSQGNTEAFF TGTGCCAGCAGCTCACAGGGGAACACTGAAGCTTTCTTT
- TRBJ1-2 - TRBV10-3 CAIRGGGEESGYTF TGTGCCATCAGAGGTGGAGGGGAGGAGAGTGGCTACACCTTC
- TRBJ1-2 TRBD1 TRBV9 CASSVGSGGLGYTF TGTGCCAGCAGCGTAGGGTCAGGGGGCCTTGGCTACACCTTC
- TRBJ1-6 - TRBV5-6 CASSLVEIHNSPLHF TGTGCCAGCAGCCTGGTTGAGATCCATAATTCACCCCTCCACTTT
once TRBJ1-4 - TRBV2 CASSDRDGGNEKLFF TGTGCCAGCAGTGATAGGGACGGGGGGAATGAAAAACTGTTTTTT
- TRBJ2-1 - TRBV28 CASRRVSPNEQFF TGTGCCAGCCGCAGGGTATCACCCAATGAGCAGTTCTTC
- TRBJ2-1 TRBD2 TRBV24-1 CATSDPGSSGNKQFF TGTGCCACCAGTGACCCCGGTAGTAGCGGGAATAAGCAGTTCTTC
- TRBJ1-3 - TRBV3-1/TRBV3-2 CASSPQGSSGNTIYF TGTGCCAGCAGCCCCCAGGGGTCGTCTGGAAACACCATATATTTT
- TRBJ1-2 TRBD1 TRBV6-5 CASSYGGQGADGYTF TGTGCCAGCAGTTACGGAGGACAGGGGGCGGATGGCTACACCTTC
- TRBJ2-1 - TRBV12-3/TRBV12-4 CASKRGDEQFF TGTGCCAGCAAGAGGGGTGATGAGCAGTTCTTC
- TRBJ2-1 - TRBV7-9 CASSSSGVYSIF TGTGCCAGCAGCAGTAGCGGCGTCTATTCAATCTTC
- TRBJ2-5 - TRBV29-1 CSVAAWTLETQYF TGCAGCGTTGCGGCTTGGACTTTGGAGACCCAGTACTTC
- TRBJ2-7 - TRBV28 CASRYRRTVSSYEQYF TGTGCCAGCAGATATAGACGGACCGTTTCCTCCTACGAGCAGTACTTC
- TRBJ2-7 TRBD1 TRBV15 CATSRGVSRAGGDEQYF TGTGCCACCAGCAGAGGGGTGAGCAGGGCAGGGGGCGACGAGCAGTACTTC
- TRBJ1-2 - TRBV5-1 CASSSGTDRDGYTF TGCGCCAGCAGCTCTGGGACTGATCGGGATGGCTACACCTTC
- TRBJ1-2 - TRBV5-1 CASSLEGPLGYTF TGCGCCAGCAGCTTAGAAGGCCCCCTCGGCTACACCTTC
once TRBJ1-5 - TRBV7-2 CASSLGRGQPQHF TGTGCCAGCAGCTTGGGCAGGGGTCAGCCCCAGCATTTT
once TRBJ2-1 TRBD2 TRBV5-1 CASSLTTSGGNEQFF TGCGCCAGCAGCTTGACGACTAGCGGGGGCAATGAGCAGTTCTTC
- TRBJ2-1 - TRBV18 CASSPGVAVYNEQFF TGTGCCAGCTCACCAGGGGTGGCGGTCTACAATGAGCAGTTCTTC
- TRBJ1-5 - TRBV7-9 CASSSEYWYSNQPQHF TGTGCCAGCAGCTCCGAGTATTGGTATAGCAATCAGCCCCAGCATTTT
once TRBJ1-1 TRBD1 TRBV5-1 CASHPDRVWTEAFF TGCGCCAGCCACCCCGACAGGGTTTGGACTGAAGCTTTCTTT
once TRBJ1-2 - TRBV28 CASSSSRDGYGYTF TGTGCCAGCAGTTCATCCCGGGACGGCTATGGCTACACCTTC
- TRBJ2-2 TRBD1 TRBV7-2 CATIPGTGHTGELFF TGTGCCACCATCCCCGGGACAGGGCACACCGGGGAGCTGTTTTTT
- TRBJ1-1 - TRBV7-8 CASSLVQDSEAFF TGTGCCAGCAGCCTAGTTCAGGACAGTGAAGCTTTCTTT
- TRBJ1-6 TRBD1 TRBV10-3 CAISEGQGNSPLHF TGTGCCATCAGCGAGGGACAGGGAAATTCACCCCTCCACTTT